Sequencing of this T cell receptor (beta chain) was carried out in a study of CD8 T cells in Susac syndrome. V was clipped by 1 base and J by 9 bases, with 11 bases between them. Germline lookup yields CDR1 SGDLS and CDR2 YYNGEE. The CDR3 extends over 12 amino acids. With random hexamers, reverse transcription was performed on 0.5 to 1 ug of RNA. TCRdb itself ran the immunoSEQ multiplex PCR reads through MiXCR, one entry per CDR3 protein. The sample lists under 85,000 distinct CDR3 sequences, approximately 93% occurring once. High-throughput TCR beta sequencing covered peripheral CD8+ and CD4+ T cells. The CD8+ and CD4+ T cells were isolated magnetically using a negative isolation approach, whereas the TEMRA cells were enriched by FACS.

The receptor was isolated from a human donor with Susac syndrome. The sample comprised CD8+ T cells from PBMCs. This chain joins TRBV9 and TRBJ2-7; no firm D call. CDR3 in amino acids: CASSVLGSRQYF. The CDR3 coding sequence is TGTGCCAGCAGCGTATTAGGCTCTCGGCAGTACTTC. Full variable domain (outside the CDR3, taken from reference TRBV9 and TRBJ2-7): DSGVTQTPKHLITATGQRVTLRCSPRSGDLSVYWYQQSLDQGLQFLIQYYNGEERAKGNILERFSAQQFPDLHSELNLSSLELGDSALYFCASSVLGSRQYFGPGTRLTVT.